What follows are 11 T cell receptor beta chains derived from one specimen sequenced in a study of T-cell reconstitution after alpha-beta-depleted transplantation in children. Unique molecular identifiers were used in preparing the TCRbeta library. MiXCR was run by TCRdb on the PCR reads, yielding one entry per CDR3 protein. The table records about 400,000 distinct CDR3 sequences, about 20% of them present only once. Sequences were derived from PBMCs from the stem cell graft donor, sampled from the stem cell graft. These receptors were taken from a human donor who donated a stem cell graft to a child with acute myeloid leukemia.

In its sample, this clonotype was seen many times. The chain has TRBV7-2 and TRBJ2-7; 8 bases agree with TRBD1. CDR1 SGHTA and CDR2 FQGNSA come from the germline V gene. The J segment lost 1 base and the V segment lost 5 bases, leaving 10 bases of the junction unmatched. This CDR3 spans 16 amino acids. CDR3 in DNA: TGTGCCAGCAGCCGACCCGGGACAGGTTCTTCCTACGAGCAGTACTTC. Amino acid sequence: CASSRPGTGSSYEQYF.

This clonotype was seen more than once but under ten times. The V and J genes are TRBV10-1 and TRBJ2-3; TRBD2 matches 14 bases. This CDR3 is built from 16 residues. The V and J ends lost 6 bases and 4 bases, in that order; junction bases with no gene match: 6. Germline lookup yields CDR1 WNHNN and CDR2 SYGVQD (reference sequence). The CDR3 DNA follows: TGCGCCAGCAGGGGACTAGCGGGAGATAACGCAGATACGCAGTATTTT. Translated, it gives CASRGLAGDNADTQYF.

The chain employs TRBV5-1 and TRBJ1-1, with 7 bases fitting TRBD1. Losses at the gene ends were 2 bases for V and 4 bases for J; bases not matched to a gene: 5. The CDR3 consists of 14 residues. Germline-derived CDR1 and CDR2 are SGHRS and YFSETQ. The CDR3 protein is CASSFGAGGTEAFF. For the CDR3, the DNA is TGCGCCAGCAGCTTCGGGGCAGGGGGCACTGAAGCTTTCTTT.

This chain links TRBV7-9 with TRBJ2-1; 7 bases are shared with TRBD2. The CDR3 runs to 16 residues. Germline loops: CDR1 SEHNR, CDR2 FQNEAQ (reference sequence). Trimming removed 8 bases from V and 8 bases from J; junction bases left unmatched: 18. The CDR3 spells CASLWVGLGAIDEQFF. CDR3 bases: TGTGCCAGCCTGTGGGTTGGACTAGGCGCTATCGATGAGCAGTTCTTC.

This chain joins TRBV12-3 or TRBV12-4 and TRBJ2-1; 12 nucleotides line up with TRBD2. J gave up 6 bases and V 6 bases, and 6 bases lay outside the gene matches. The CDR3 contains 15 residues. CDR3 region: CASRLAGGPVNEQFF. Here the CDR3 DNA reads TGTGCCAGCAGGCTAGCGGGAGGGCCGGTCAATGAGCAGTTCTTC.

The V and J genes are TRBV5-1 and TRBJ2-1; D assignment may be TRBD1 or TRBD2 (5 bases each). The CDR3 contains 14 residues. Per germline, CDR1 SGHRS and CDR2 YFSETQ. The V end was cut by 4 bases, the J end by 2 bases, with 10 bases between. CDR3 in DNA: TGCGCCAGCAGCCCCAGGGACGCCTACAATGAGCAGTTCTTC. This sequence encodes CASSPRDAYNEQFF.

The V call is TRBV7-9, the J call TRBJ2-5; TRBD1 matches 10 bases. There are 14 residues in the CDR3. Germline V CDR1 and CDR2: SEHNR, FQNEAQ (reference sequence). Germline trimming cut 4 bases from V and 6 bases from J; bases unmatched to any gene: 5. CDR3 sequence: CASSSGQGLKTQYF. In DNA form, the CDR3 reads TGTGCCAGCAGCTCGGGACAGGGGTTAAAGACCCAGTACTTC.

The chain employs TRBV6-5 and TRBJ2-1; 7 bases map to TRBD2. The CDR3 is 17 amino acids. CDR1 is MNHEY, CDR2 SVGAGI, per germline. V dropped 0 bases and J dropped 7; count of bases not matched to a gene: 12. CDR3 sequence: CASSYSYLRELGNEQFF. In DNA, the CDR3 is TGTGCCAGCAGTTACTCGTACTTGCGGGAGCTTGGGAATGAGCAGTTCTTC.

This CDR3 is CASISPTGLTEAFF. The CDR3 nucleotides are TGTGCCAGCATCTCACCTACAGGGCTCACTGAAGCTTTCTTT. J is TRBJ1-1 and V is TRBV12-3 or TRBV12-4; possibly TRBD1 for D (6 bases). V dropped 7 bases and J dropped 4 bases, with 16 bases sitting between them. This CDR3 has 14 residues.

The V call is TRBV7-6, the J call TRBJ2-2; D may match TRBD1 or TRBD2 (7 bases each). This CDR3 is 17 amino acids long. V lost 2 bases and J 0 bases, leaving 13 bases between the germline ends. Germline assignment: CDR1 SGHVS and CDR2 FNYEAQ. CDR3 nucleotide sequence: TGTGCCAGCAGCTTAAGGGGGGGACAGCCGAACACCGGGGAGCTGTTTTTT. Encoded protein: CASSLRGGQPNTGELFF.

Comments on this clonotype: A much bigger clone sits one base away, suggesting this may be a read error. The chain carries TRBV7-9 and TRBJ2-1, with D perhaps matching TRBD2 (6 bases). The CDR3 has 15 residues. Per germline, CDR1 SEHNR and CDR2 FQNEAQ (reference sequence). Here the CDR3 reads CSSSPLAGTYNEQFF. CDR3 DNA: TGTTCCAGCAGCCCCTTGGCGGGGACTTACAATGAGCAGTTCTTC.